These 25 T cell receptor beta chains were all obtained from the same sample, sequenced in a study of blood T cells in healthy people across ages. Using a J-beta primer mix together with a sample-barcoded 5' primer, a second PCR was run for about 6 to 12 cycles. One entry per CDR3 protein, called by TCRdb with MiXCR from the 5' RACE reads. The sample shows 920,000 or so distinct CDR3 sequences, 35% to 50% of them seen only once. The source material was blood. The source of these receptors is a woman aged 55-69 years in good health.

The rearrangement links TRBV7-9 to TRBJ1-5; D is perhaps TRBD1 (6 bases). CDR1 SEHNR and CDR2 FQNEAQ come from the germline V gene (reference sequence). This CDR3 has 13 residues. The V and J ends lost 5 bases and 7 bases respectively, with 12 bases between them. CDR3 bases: TGTGCCAGCAGCCTCGACAGGACCCAGCCCCAGCATTTT. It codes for CASSLDRTQPQHF.

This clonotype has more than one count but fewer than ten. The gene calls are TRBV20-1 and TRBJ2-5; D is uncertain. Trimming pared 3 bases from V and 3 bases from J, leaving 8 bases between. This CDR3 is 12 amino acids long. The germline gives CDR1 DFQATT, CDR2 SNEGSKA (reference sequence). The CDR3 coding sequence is TGCAGTGCTAGCCCTACTAAAGAGACCCAGTACTTC. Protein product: CSASPTKETQYF.

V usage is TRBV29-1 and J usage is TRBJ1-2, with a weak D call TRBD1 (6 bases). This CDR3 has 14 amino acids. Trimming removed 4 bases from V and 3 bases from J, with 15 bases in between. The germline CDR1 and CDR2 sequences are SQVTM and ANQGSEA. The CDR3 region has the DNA TGCAGCGTTGTTGAGGTCAGGGGAGACTATGGCTACACCTTC. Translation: CSVVEVRGDYGYTF.

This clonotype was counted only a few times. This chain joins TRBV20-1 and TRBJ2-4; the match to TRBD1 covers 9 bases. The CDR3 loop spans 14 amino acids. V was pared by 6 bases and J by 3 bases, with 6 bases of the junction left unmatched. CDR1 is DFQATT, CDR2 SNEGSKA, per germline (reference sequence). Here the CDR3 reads CSAVDRGGKNIQYF. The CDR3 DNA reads TGCAGTGCCGTGGACAGGGGAGGCAAAAACATTCAGTACTTC.

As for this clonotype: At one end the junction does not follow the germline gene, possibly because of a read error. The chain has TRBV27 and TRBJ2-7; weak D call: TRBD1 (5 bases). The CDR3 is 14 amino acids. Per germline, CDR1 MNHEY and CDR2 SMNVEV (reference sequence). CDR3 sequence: CTSSPRMDNYEQYF. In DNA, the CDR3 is TGTACCAGCAGTCCCCGGATGGACAACTACGAGCAGTACTTC.

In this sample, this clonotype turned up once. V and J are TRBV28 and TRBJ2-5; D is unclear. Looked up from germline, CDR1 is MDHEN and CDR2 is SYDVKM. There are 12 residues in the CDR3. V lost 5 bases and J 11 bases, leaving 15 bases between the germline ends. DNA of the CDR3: TGTGCCAGCAGTCTCCGGGCCCCAGAGCAGTACTTC. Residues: CASSLRAPEQYF.

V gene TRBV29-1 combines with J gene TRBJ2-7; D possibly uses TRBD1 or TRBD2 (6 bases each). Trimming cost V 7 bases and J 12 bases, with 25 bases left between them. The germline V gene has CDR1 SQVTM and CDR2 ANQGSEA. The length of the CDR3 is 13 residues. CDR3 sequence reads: CSAKTGIELGGYF. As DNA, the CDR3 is TGCAGCGCCAAGACAGGCATTGAACTGGGGGGGTACTTC.

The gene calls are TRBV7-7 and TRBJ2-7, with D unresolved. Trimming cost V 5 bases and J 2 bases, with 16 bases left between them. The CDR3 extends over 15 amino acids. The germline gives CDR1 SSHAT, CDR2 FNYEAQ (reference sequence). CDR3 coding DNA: TGTGCCAGCAGCCCATTACTCGGTTCCACCTACGAGCAGTACTTC. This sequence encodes CASSPLLGSTYEQYF.

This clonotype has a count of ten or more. The CDR3 sequence is CSVEGGLRKTQYF. In DNA, the CDR3 is TGCAGCGTTGAAGGAGGACTCAGAAAGACCCAGTACTTC. The V call is TRBV29-1, the J call TRBJ2-5; D may be TRBD2 (5 bases). Germline CDR1 and CDR2: SQVTM and ANQGSEA. This CDR3 region has 13 residues. With 1 base removed from V and 6 bases from J, the gap between germline ends came to 12 bases.

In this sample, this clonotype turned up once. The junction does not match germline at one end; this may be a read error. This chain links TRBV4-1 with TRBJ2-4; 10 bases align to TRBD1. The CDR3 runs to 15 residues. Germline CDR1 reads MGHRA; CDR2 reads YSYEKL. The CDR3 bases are TGCGCCAGCAGCCTCGGACAGGGGGGGATATACGAGCAGTGCTTC. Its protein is CASSLGQGGIYEQCF.

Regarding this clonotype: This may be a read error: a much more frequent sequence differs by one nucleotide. The CDR3, as DNA: TGTGCCAGCAGCTTAGACGTCAATGAGCAGTTCTTC. Its protein product is CASSLDVNEQFF. The chain uses TRBV7-8 and TRBJ2-1; D is ambiguous. The CDR3 runs to 12 residues. The V gene's germline CDR1 is SGHVS and CDR2 FQNEAQ. V was clipped by 1 base and J by 6 bases, with 4 bases between them.

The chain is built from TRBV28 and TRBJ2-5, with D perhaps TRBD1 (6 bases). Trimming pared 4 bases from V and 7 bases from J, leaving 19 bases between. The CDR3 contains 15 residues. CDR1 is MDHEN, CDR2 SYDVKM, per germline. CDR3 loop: CASSSRQVGRGTQYF. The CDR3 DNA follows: TGTGCCAGCAGTTCACGACAGGTCGGAAGAGGGACCCAGTACTTC.

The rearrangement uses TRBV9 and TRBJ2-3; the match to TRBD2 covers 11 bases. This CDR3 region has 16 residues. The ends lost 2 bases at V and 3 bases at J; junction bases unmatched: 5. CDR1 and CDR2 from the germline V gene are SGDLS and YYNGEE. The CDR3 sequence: CASSVTSGRWTDTQYF. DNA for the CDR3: TGTGCCAGCAGCGTCACTAGCGGGAGATGGACAGATACGCAGTATTTT. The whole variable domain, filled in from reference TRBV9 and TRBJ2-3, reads DSGVTQTPKHLITATGQRVTLRCSPRSGDLSVYWYQQSLDQGLQFLIQYYNGEERAKGNILERFSAQQFPDLHSELNLSSLELGDSALYFCASSVTSGRWTDTQYFGPGTRLTVL.

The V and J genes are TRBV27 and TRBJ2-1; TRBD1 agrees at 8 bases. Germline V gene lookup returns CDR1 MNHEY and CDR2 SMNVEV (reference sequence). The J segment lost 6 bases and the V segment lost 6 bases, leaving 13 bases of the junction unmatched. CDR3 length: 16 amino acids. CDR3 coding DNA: TGTGCCAGCAGGTTGGCCCGAGGACAGGGTTTCAATGAGCAGTTCTTC. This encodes CASRLARGQGFNEQFF.

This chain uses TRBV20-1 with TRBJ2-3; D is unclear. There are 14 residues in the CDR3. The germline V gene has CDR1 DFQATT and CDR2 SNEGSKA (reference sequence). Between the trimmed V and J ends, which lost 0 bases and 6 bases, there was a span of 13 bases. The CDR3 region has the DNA TGCAGTGCTAGAGATCGGGCCCCACCGGATACGCAGTATTTT. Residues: CSARDRAPPDTQYF.

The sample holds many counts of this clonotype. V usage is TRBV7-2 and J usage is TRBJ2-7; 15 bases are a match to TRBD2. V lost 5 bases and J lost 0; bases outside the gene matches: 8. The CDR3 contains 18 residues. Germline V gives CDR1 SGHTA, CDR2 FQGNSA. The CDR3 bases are TGTGCCAGCAGCCCCGGGACTAGCGGGAGGCCCCACTCCTACGAGCAGTACTTC. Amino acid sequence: CASSPGTSGRPHSYEQYF. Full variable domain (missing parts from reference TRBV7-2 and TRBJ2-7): GAGVSQSPSNKVTEKGKDVELRCDPISGHTALYWYRQSLGQGLEFLIYFQGNSAPDKSGLPSDRFSAERTGGSVSTLTIQRTQQEDSAVYLCASSPGTSGRPHSYEQYFGPGTRLTVT.

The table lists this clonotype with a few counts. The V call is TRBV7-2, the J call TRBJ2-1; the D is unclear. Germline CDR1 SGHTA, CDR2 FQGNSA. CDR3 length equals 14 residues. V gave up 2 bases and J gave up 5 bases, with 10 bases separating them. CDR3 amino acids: CASSLMPANNEQFF. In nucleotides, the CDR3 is TGTGCCAGCAGCTTAATGCCGGCAAACAATGAGCAGTTCTTC.

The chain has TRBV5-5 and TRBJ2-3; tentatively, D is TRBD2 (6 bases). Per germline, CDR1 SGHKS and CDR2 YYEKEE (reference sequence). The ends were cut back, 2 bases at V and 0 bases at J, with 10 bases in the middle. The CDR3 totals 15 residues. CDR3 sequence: CASSFKRASTDTQYF. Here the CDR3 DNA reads TGTGCCAGCAGCTTTAAGCGGGCAAGCACAGATACGCAGTATTTT.

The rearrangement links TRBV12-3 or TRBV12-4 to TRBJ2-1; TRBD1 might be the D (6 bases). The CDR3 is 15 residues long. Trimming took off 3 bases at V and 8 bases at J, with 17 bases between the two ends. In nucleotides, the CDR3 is TGTGCCAGCAGTTTTGGCGGAGTGGGGGCTGATGAGCAGTTCTTC. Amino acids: CASSFGGVGADEQFF.

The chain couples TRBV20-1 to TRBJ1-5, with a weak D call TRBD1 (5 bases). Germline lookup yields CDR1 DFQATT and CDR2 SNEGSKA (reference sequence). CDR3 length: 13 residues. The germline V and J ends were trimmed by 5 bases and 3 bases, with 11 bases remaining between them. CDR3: CSAESGFNQPQHF. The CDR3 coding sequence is TGCAGTGCTGAATCAGGGTTCAATCAGCCCCAGCATTTT.

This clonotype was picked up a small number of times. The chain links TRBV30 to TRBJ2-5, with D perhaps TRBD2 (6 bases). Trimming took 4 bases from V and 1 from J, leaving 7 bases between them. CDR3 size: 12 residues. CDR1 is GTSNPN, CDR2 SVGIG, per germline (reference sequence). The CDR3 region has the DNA TGTGCCTGGAATAGCGGCCAAGAGACCCAGTACTTC. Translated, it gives CAWNSGQETQYF.

The DNA of the CDR3 is TGTGCCAGCTCACCACTGGGACTAGCACAGGGGAATGAGCAGTTCTTC. Protein product: CASSPLGLAQGNEQFF. This sequence joins TRBV18 and TRBJ2-1; 9 bases map to TRBD2. The V gene's germline CDR1 is KGHSH and CDR2 LQKENI. The junction had 8 bases not matched to a gene; V was cut back by 1 base and J by 7 bases. The CDR3 is 16 residues long.

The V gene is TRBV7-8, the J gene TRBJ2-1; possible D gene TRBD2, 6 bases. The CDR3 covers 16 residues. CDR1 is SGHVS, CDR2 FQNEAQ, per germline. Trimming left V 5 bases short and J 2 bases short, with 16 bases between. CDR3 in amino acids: CASSAERDSAYNEQFF. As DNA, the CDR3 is TGTGCCAGCAGCGCGGAAAGGGACTCCGCCTACAATGAGCAGTTCTTC.

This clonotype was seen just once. The CDR3 nucleotides read TGTGCCACCAGCAGAGATTTAGCGGGAGGGACGATGGATACGCAGTATTTT. The encoded protein is CATSRDLAGGTMDTQYF. The chain carries TRBV15 and TRBJ2-3, with 11 bases aligning to TRBD2. Germline CDR1 reads LNHNV; CDR2 reads YYDKDF (reference sequence). This CDR3 comprises 17 residues. V lost 0 bases, J lost 6 bases, and 8 bases stayed unmatched.

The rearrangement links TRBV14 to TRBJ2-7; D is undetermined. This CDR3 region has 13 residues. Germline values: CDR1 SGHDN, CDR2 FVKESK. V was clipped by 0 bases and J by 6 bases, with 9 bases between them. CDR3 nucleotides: TGTGCCAGCAGCCAAGAATGGGGAACCGAGCAGTACTTC. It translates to CASSQEWGTEQYF. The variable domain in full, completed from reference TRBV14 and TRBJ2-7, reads EAGVTQFPSHSVIEKGQTVTLRCDPISGHDNLYWYRRVMGKEIKFLLHFVKESKQDESGMPNNRFLAERTGGTYSTLKVQPAELEDSGVYFCASSQEWGTEQYFGPGTRLTVT.